These T cell receptor beta chains were read from a single sample in a study of identical twins. Each CDR3 protein gets one entry after TCRdb re-called the 5' RACE reads with MiXCR. The sample records about 260,000 distinct CDR3 sequences, roughly 7% being singletons. Separately, the same data were catalogued under a study of yellow fever vaccine responses in identical twins.

Material for sequencing was memory (CD45RO+) T cells sorted from blood. All receptors derive from a woman in her late teens or twenties in good health. Both conserved end residues are part of each CDR3. A D gene is named only where the DNA matches it firmly. The size entry is marked missing in some rows and otherwise reads once, few, many or a size class.

clone size,V gene,J gene,D gene,CDR3 DNA,CDR3 protein
many,TRBV7-9,TRBJ1-2,TRBD1,TGTGCCAGCAGCAGGGGGGACAGTAACTATGGCTACACCTTC,CASSRGDSNYGYTF
.,TRBV2,TRBJ1-1,.,TGTGCCAGCGGTTGGTTGGGTACTGAAGCTTTCTTT,CASGWLGTEAFF
few,TRBV12-3/TRBV12-4,TRBJ1-4,.,TGTGCCAGCAGTTTCGGGGGGGGGACTAATGAAAAACTGTTTTTT,CASSFGGGTNEKLFF
.,TRBV6-1,TRBJ2-1,.,TGTGCCAGCAGCCACAGGGATGGCCGCGGGGATGAGCAGTTCTTC,CASSHRDGRGDEQFF
few,TRBV9,TRBJ2-5,.,TGTGCCAGCAGCGTAGCTCTTAGCGAAGAGACCCAGTACTTC,CASSVALSEETQYF
.,TRBV5-4,TRBJ2-2,.,TGTGCCAGCAGCCCGGAGACAGATTCACCGGACGAGCTGTTTTTT,CASSPETDSPDELFF
.,TRBV12-5,TRBJ2-1,.,TGTGCTAGTGTCTTACTAGGGACCGAGCAGTTCTTC,CASVLLGTEQFF
few,TRBV4-1,TRBJ1-2,.,TGCGCCAGCAGGTACGAATTAACTCTCGGGGTGAACTATGGCTACACCTTC,CASRYELTLGVNYGYTF
.,TRBV28,TRBJ2-3,TRBD2,TGTGCCAGCAGTTTAGCGGGGGGGCGACAAGATACGCAGTATTTT,CASSLAGGRQDTQYF
.,TRBV24-1,TRBJ1-5,.,TGTGCCACCAGTGAGTCGGTTAGCAATCAGCCCCAGCATTTT,CATSESVSNQPQHF
many,TRBV12-3/TRBV12-4,TRBJ1-4,.,TGTGCCAGCAGTCGGACAACGACTAATGAAAAACTGTTTTTT,CASSRTTTNEKLFF
few,TRBV5-5,TRBJ2-2,.,TGTGCCAGCAGTTTCGCTAACACGGCCGGGGAGCTGTTTTTT,CASSFANTAGELFF
few,TRBV6-1,TRBJ2-2,.,TGTGCCTGCTTTGATAAGCTGTTTTTT,CACFDKLFF
.,TRBV29-1,TRBJ1-5,TRBD1,TGCAGCGCTGGACAGGGAGGCCAGCCCCAGCATTTT,CSAGQGGQPQHF
few,TRBV6-4,TRBJ2-1,TRBD1,TGTGCCAGCAGTGAGGGGACAGGACTGTACAATGAGCAGTTCTTC,CASSEGTGLYNEQFF
few,TRBV11-2,TRBJ2-1,.,TGTGCCAGCAGCTTAGGAGGTATTCACATCAATGAGCAGTTCTTC,CASSLGGIHINEQFF
few,TRBV18,TRBJ2-7,TRBD2,TGTGCCAGCTCACCACTAGGAGCGGGAGGGCCCCGCGAGCAGTACTTC,CASSPLGAGGPREQYF
many,TRBV14,TRBJ2-1,TRBD2,TGTGCCAGCAGCCAAGTTCTAGCGGCCAACAATGAGCAGTTCTTC,CASSQVLAANNEQFF
few,TRBV10-3,TRBJ2-3,TRBD1,TGTGCCATCAGTGAGTCTACCGGGACAGGGTCCACAGATACGCAGTATTTT,CAISESTGTGSTDTQYF
many,TRBV12-3/TRBV12-4,TRBJ2-5,.,TGTGCCAGCAGTTCCTCGGTCCAAGAGACCCAGTACTTC,CASSSSVQETQYF
.,TRBV5-4,TRBJ2-1,TRBD2,TGTGCCAGCAGCCCCGCCCCGACTAGCGGGAGGAGCGAGCAGTTCTTC,CASSPAPTSGRSEQFF
.,TRBV28,TRBJ2-1,TRBD2,TGTGCCAGCATCCCAGCGGGTAGCGGGAGACTGGTCAATGAGCAGTTCTTC,CASIPAGSGRLVNEQFF
few,TRBV5-6,TRBJ2-5,TRBD2,TGTGCCAGCAGCTTGCCTAGCGGGGGTGAGACCCAGTACTTC,CASSLPSGGETQYF
.,TRBV5-5,TRBJ2-1,TRBD2,TGTGCCAGCAGCTGGCGACTTTTCGTAGCGGGAGTAAAAAATGAGCAGTTCTTC,CASSWRLFVAGVKNEQFF
many,TRBV5-1,TRBJ2-3,.,TGCGCCAGCAGCTTGTGGGGCCGAGGGGGGACAGATACGCAGTATTTT,CASSLWGRGGTDTQYF
few,TRBV10-3,TRBJ2-7,.,TGTGCCATCAGAAAGGGCTACGAGCAGTACTTC,CAIRKGYEQYF
.,TRBV9,TRBJ2-3,TRBD1,TGTGCCAGCAGCCCCCGACAGGGGGCCTCAGATACGCAGTATTTT,CASSPRQGASDTQYF
many,TRBV27,TRBJ2-4,.,TGTGCCAGCAGTTTTAGCCAGGGTAGGGACATTCAGTACTTC,CASSFSQGRDIQYF
few,TRBV28,TRBJ1-5,.,TGTGCCAGCCTACGGACAGTTAATAGCAATCAGCCCCAGCATTTT,CASLRTVNSNQPQHF
.,TRBV5-1,TRBJ2-6,.,TGCGCCAGCAGCTTGCTCCTTTTCGGCTCTGGGGCCAACGTCCTGACTTTC,CASSLLLFGSGANVLTF
medium-sized,TRBV2,TRBJ2-1,.,TGTGCCAGCAGTGGAGGCCAGATAGCGCCGGGGGAGCAGTTCTTC,CASSGGQIAPGEQFF
.,TRBV6-5,TRBJ2-1,TRBD2,TGTGCCAGCACCGAGGGAGCGGGAGGGCAGTTCTTC,CASTEGAGGQFF
many,TRBV29-1,TRBJ2-2,.,TGCAGCGGGAAGGCTAGCACAACCGGGGAGCTGTTTTTT,CSGKASTTGELFF
many,TRBV4-1,TRBJ1-1,.,TGCGCCAGCAGCCAAATTAACCTAGTGGGGGCCGGGGTAACTGAAGCTTTCTTT,CASSQINLVGAGVTEAFF
many,TRBV3-1,TRBJ1-4,.,TGTGCCAGCAGCCAAGCCAGTAATGAAAAACTGTTTTTT,CASSQASNEKLFF
many,TRBV28,TRBJ1-1,.,TGTGCCAGCAGTCCGCAAGACACCTTCCCTGGGGCTTTCTTT,CASSPQDTFPGAFF
.,TRBV20-1,TRBJ2-1,TRBD2,TGCAGTGCTATGGGTAGCGGGAGATTCAATGAGCAGTTCTTC,CSAMGSGRFNEQFF
many,TRBV6-5,TRBJ2-1,TRBD1,TGTGCCAGCAGTTACTCAGCTTGGGACAGGGGTAGTGAGCAGTTCTTC,CASSYSAWDRGSEQFF
few,TRBV28,TRBJ1-6,.,TGTGCCAGCGGACGAACACCCCTCCACTTT,CASGRTPLHF
many,TRBV18,TRBJ1-1,TRBD1,TGTGCCAGCTCACCGGGGACAGGGGGTGACACTGAAGCTTTCTTT,CASSPGTGGDTEAFF
few,TRBV25-1,TRBJ1-1,.,TGTGCCAGCAACCTCGGGGGTGGGAACACTGAAGCTTTCTTT,CASNLGGGNTEAFF
few,TRBV7-8,TRBJ2-7,.,TGTGCCAGCAGCAACCGCAGGGGTGGCCACGAGCAGTACTTC,CASSNRRGGHEQYF
few,TRBV6-1,TRBJ2-1,TRBD2,TGTGCCACCGCCATAGCGGGGGGGCCCTACTATGAGCAGTTCTTC,CATAIAGGPYYEQFF
few,TRBV5-6,TRBJ2-7,.,TGTGCCAGCAGCCGCTGGGGGATTACAATCTACGAGCAGTACTTC,CASSRWGITIYEQYF
.,TRBV7-9,TRBJ2-7,.,TGTGCCAGCAGCTTTGGTACTGGGGCAGGCCACCCCTACGAGCAGTACTTC,CASSFGTGAGHPYEQYF
many,TRBV5-4,TRBJ2-2,TRBD1,TGTGCCAGCAGCTCATCCGGGACAGGGATAACCGGGGAGCTGTTTTTT,CASSSSGTGITGELFF
.,TRBV7-3,TRBJ2-1,TRBD2,TGTGCCAGCAGCTTAAATGGAGCGGGAGGGTACAATGAGCAGTTCTTC,CASSLNGAGGYNEQFF
many,TRBV4-1,TRBJ2-1,TRBD2,TGCGCCAGCAGCCAAGAAGTTTATTCTAGCGGCAATAGCTCCTACAATGAGCAGTTCTTC,CASSQEVYSSGNSSYNEQFF
.,TRBV5-1,TRBJ2-2,.,TGCGCCAGCAGCCGAGGGGATACAGCTTCGAACACCGGGGAGCTGTTTTTT,CASSRGDTASNTGELFF
.,TRBV4-2,TRBJ2-7,.,TGTGCCAGCAGCCAAGGGCTGGCGGGGAAATACGAGCAGTACTTC,CASSQGLAGKYEQYF